This TCR beta chain was found in a study of blood T cell repertoires in COVID-19. Trimming cost V 5 bases and J 5 bases; bases outside gene matches: 5. Germline V gene data show CDR1 as SGHTA and CDR2 as FQGTGA. The length of the CDR3 is 13 residues. TCRdb keeps only in-frame clones here, not all; method: immunoSEQ multiplex PCR. Among 100,000 to 120,000 clones, about four fifths were seen once, and the ten largest hold 16%. This receptor was identified in a woman aged 55-70 years with acute or convalescent COVID-19. This chain uses TRBV7-3 with TRBJ1-1, with 7 positions matching TRBD1. The sample was peripheral blood. CDR3 residues: CASSRDRETEAFF. The DNA of the CDR3 is TGTGCCAGCAGCCGTGACAGGGAAACTGAAGCTTTCTTT.